The 14 T cell receptor beta chains reported below all come from one sample, sequenced in a study of Ad26.COV2.S vaccination and SARS-CoV-2 variants. Repertoires were generated with immunoSEQ multiplex PCR, while TCRdb's copy carries only in-frame clones and drops some. Counted here are more than 300,000 clones, around 88% occurring once; the ten biggest clones make up 9.5% to 12%. Indicated treatment: about 20 received Ad26.COV2.S at low or high dose, single or two shots; about 5 received placebo; per-sample allocation not given. Day 63 after the first vaccine or placebo injection was the time point for sampling. The specimen was peripheral blood, collected in a trial of Ad26.COV2.S vaccine versus placebo. The receptors shown here come from a person aged 18-60 years who received the Ad26.COV2.S COVID-19 vaccine or a placebo.

This chain links TRBV14 with TRBJ2-7; D remains ambiguous. Between the trimmed V and J ends, which lost 1 base and 5 bases, there was a span of 3 bases. The CDR3 runs 11 residues. CDR1 is SGHDN, CDR2 FVKESK, per germline. The CDR3 spells CASSQANEQYF. The CDR3 coding sequence is TGTGCCAGCAGCCAAGCCAACGAGCAGTACTTC.

The V call is TRBV4-1, the J call TRBJ2-3; D may be TRBD1 (7 bases). The germline V gene encodes CDR1 MGHRA and CDR2 YSYEKL. Trimming removed 1 base at V and 5 bases at J, with 13 bases between. This CDR3 has 15 amino acids. CDR3 DNA sequence: TGCGCCAGCAGCCAAGCCTACAGGGGAGGAGATACGCAGTATTTT. Its translation: CASSQAYRGGDTQYF.

This chain joins TRBV28 and TRBJ1-2; D is ambiguous. V lost 5 bases and J lost 8, with 15 bases in between. Looked up from germline, CDR1 is MDHEN and CDR2 is SYDVKM. The CDR3 is 13 residues long. The CDR3 region has the DNA TGTGCCAGCAGTCGGGCCCTCCTGGGGGGCTACACCTTC. Amino acids: CASSRALLGGYTF.

This chain connects TRBV20-1 to TRBJ2-1; 8 nucleotides agree with TRBD2. The CDR3 has 11 amino acids. V shed 6 bases and J 7 bases; nucleotides not matched to a gene: 2. CDR1 DFQATT and CDR2 SNEGSKA come from the germline V gene (reference sequence). The CDR3 DNA reads as TGCAGTGCAAGACTAGCGAATGAGCAGTTCTTC. Protein sequence: CSARLANEQFF.

The chain is built from TRBV27 and TRBJ2-7; TRBD1 aligns across 9 bases. CDR1 and CDR2 from the germline V gene are MNHEY and SMNVEV (reference sequence). With 4 bases clipped from V and 3 bases from J, the junction kept 4 bases outside the gene matches. The CDR3 length is 14 residues. The CDR3 protein is CASSSWTGVYEQYF. The DNA of the CDR3 is TGTGCCAGCAGTTCGTGGACAGGGGTCTACGAGCAGTACTTC.

This chain joins TRBV3-1 (or the pseudogene TRBV3-2) and TRBJ1-1; 7 bases are shared with TRBD1. This CDR3 has 16 residues. The germline V gene has CDR1 LGHDT and CDR2 YNNKEL (reference sequence). The trim removed 6 bases at V and 1 base at J, leaving 11 bases unmatched. The CDR3 region has the DNA TGTGCCAGCAGTCAAAGACAGGGATCATGGAACACTGAAGCTTTCTTT. Translated: CASSQRQGSWNTEAFF.

In nucleotides, the CDR3 is TGTGCCAGTAGGGCCGATACAGATACGCAGTATTTT. Its translation is CASRADTDTQYF. This chain connects TRBV19 to TRBJ2-3; D remains ambiguous. The V end was cut by 6 bases, the J end by 3 bases, with 7 bases between. Germline V gene lookup returns CDR1 LNHDA and CDR2 SQIVND (reference sequence). This CDR3 spans 12 amino acids.

This sequence joins TRBV18 and TRBJ1-1; D might be TRBD1 (5 bases). CDR3 length: 14 residues. Per the germline V gene, CDR1 is KGHSH and CDR2 is LQKENI. With 2 bases removed from V and 3 bases from J, the gap between germline ends came to 10 bases. The CDR3 nucleotides are TGTGCCAGCTCACCAAGACCGGGGGACACTGAAGCTTTCTTT. It codes for CASSPRPGDTEAFF.

This chain joins TRBV7-9 and TRBJ2-5; 7 bases are shared with TRBD2. The V segment lost 3 bases and the J segment 2 bases; nucleotides outside the gene matches: 12. The germline gives CDR1 SEHNR, CDR2 FQNEAQ (reference sequence). The CDR3 contains 17 residues. The CDR3 region has the DNA TGTGCCAGCAGCTTCCTGACCGGGACTAAGGGGCAAGAGACCCAGTACTTC. It yields the protein CASSFLTGTKGQETQYF. The full variable domain, rest sourced from reference TRBV7-9 and TRBJ2-5, is DTGVSQNPRHKITKRGQNVTFRCDPISEHNRLYWYRQTLGQGPEFLTYFQNEAQLEKSRLLSDRFSAERPKGSFSTLEIQRTEQGDSAMYLCASSFLTGTKGQETQYFGPGTRLLVL.

The chain is built from TRBV24-1 and TRBJ1-4, with a possible D match to TRBD1 (5 bases). The V gene lost 3 bases and the J gene lost 5 bases, with 15 bases spanning the gap. CDR1 and CDR2 from the germline V gene are KGHDR and SFDVKD. The CDR3 contains 16 residues. The CDR3 DNA sequence: TGTGCCACCAGTGATGGATCGGGACTCAAGAATGAAAAACTGTTTTTT. This sequence encodes CATSDGSGLKNEKLFF.

The count of this clone is one. The V call is TRBV19, the J call TRBJ2-1; TRBD2 matches at 11 bases. Germline lookup yields CDR1 LNHDA and CDR2 SQIVND (reference sequence). V gave up 5 bases and J gave up 1 base; unmatched junction bases: 4. CDR3 length: 16 residues. The CDR3, as DNA: TGTGCCAGTAGTCTTAGACTAGCGGGATCCTACAATGAGCAGTTCTTC. It specifies CASSLRLAGSYNEQFF.

A single count supports this clone. This chain connects TRBV19 to TRBJ1-2; no clear D gene. V was trimmed by 3 bases and J by 7 bases, leaving 12 bases between them. The CDR3 has 13 residues. The V gene's germline CDR1 is LNHDA and CDR2 SQIVND (reference sequence). The CDR3 region is CASSIGRAGGYTF. The CDR3 DNA reads as TGTGCCAGTAGTATCGGGAGGGCCGGTGGCTACACCTTC.

V usage is TRBV20-1 and J usage is TRBJ1-2; D is ambiguous. V dropped 0 bases and J dropped 8 bases, with 4 bases sitting between them. The germline V gene encodes CDR1 DFQATT and CDR2 SNEGSKA (reference sequence). The CDR3 consists of 10 residues. Here the CDR3 reads CSAREVGYTF. The CDR3, as DNA: TGCAGTGCTAGAGAAGTCGGCTACACCTTC.

The chain uses TRBV5-1 and TRBJ2-1, with 12 bases lining up with TRBD1. The CDR3 covers 16 residues. With V trimmed by 4 bases and J by 8 bases, 10 bases remained unmatched. Per the germline V gene, CDR1 is SGHRS and CDR2 is YFSETQ. The CDR3 reads CASSAPGQGAFHEQFF. The CDR3 region has the DNA TGCGCCAGCAGCGCACCGGGACAGGGGGCTTTCCATGAGCAGTTCTTC.